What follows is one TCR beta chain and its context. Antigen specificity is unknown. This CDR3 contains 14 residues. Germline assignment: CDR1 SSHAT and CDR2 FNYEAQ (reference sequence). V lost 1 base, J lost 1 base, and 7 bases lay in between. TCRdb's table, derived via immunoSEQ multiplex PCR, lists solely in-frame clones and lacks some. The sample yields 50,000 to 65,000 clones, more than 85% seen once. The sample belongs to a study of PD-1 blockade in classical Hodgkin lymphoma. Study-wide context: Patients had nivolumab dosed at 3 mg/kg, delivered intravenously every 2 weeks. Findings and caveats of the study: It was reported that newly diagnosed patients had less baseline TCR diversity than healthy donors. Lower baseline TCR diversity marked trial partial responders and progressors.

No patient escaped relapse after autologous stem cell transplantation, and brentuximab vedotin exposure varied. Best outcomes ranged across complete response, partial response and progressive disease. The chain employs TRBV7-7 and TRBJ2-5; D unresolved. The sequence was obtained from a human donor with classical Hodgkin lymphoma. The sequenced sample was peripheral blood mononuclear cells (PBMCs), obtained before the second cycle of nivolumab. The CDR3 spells CASSLGPGQETQYF. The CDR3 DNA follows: TGTGCCAGCAGCTTAGGACCCGGCCAAGAGACCCAGTACTTC.